This T cell receptor beta chain was found in a study of blood T cell repertoires in COVID-19. Study-level information: Samples of COVID-19 (acute and convalescent) were obtained from the United States, Italy and Spain. T cells, B-cell-depleted T cells, or PBMCs supplied cDNA or gDNA.

As processed by the authors: Amplification of reference gene primers was used by the study to estimate nucleated cell counts. The method was immunoSEQ multiplex PCR; TCRdb's version includes in-frame clones alone and lacks a portion of them. The V and J calls and clone size were taken over from that table, and D and trimming were inferred from the DNA. The sample consists of 200,000 to 250,000 clones, 70% to 90% of them appearing once. This CDR3 is 14 amino acids long. V lost 4 bases and J lost 5; bases outside the gene matches: 5. The germline gives CDR1 SGHNT, CDR2 YYREEE (reference sequence). Before being deemed recovered, Cohort 3 donors had two negative PCRs, clearance, or symptom resolution.

The clonotype was recovered from a man aged 25-45 years who had recovered from COVID-19. The rearrangement uses TRBV5-4 and TRBJ1-4; the match to TRBD1 covers 7 bases. The sequencing sample was made of PBMCs or T cells enriched from blood (not recorded which). CDR3 in DNA: TGTGCCAGCAGCCAGGGACAGACGAATGAAAAACTGTTTTTT. As protein: CASSQGQTNEKLFF.